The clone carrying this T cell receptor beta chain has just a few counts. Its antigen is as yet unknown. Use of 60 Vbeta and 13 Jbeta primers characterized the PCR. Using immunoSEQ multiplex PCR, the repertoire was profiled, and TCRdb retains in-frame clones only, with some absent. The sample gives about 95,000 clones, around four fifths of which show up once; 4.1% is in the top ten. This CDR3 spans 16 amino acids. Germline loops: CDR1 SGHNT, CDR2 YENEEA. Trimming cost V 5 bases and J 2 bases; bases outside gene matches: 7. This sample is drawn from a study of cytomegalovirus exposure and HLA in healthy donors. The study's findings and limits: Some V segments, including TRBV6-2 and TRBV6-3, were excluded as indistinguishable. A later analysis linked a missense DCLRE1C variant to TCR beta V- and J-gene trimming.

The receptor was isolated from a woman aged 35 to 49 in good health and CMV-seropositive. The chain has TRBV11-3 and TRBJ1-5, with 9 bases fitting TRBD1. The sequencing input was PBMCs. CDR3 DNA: TGTGCCAGCAGCCGTACAGGGGGCTATGGCAATCAGCCCCAGCATTTT. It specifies CASSRTGGYGNQPQHF.